This T cell receptor (beta chain) is drawn from a study of response to subunit inactivated influenza vaccine. On this clonotype itself: Its antigen is not known.

A single record per CDR3 protein comes from TCRdb applying MiXCR to the RT-PCR reads. The data show about 300,000 distinct CDR3 sequences, roughly a fifth seen once. Study-wide results and limits: Each seasonal flu vaccination may recruit only limited new T cells, authors suggested.

Trimming cost V 6 bases and J 2 bases, with 15 bases left between them. This CDR3 spans 15 amino acids. This TCR was recovered from a man between 50 and 75 years old who received an inactivated influenza vaccine. Sequenced material: PBMCs from blood, taken less than 22 months after vaccination. The chain has TRBV12-3 or TRBV12-4 and TRBJ2-3; possibly TRBD1 or TRBD2 for D (5 bases each). In DNA form, the CDR3 reads TGTGCCAGCAGGTCGCAAGGGACGAACACAGATACGCAGTATTTT. Residues: CASRSQGTNTDTQYF.